The 8 T cell receptor beta chains reported below all come from one sample, sequenced in a study (dated by TCRdb to between 2015 and 2016). Cells that were CD4+CD25+CD127-/low were isolated as Tregs. The library was made by 5' RACE. TCRdb names Illumina MiSeq as the instrument used. TCRdb took the public reads, trimmed them with fastp at Q25, ran MiXCR for clone calling and kept in-frame beta chains. Identical CDR3 proteins give one entry, which carries the most common genes and DNA. This sample is represented by around 55,000 distinct CDR3 sequences; around 21% of them were singletons. The top ten clonotypes cover 3.2% of the sample. Sequenced: tumor-infiltrating Tregs sorted from the breast tumor. The receptors derive from a female donor with breast cancer.

In this sample, this clonotype turned up many times. The CDR3 region has the DNA TGCAGCGTGCTAGGGACGGGGAAAAATACGAAGACCCAGTACTTC. Its translation is CSVLGTGKNTKTQYF. The genes are TRBV29-1 and TRBJ2-5; TRBD1 or TRBD2 may be the D gene (5 bases each). CDR1 and CDR2 from the germline V gene are SQVTM and ANQGSEA. The ends were cut back, 6 bases at V and 6 bases at J, with 23 bases in the middle. The CDR3 has 15 amino acids.

The chain joins TRBV24-1 to TRBJ1-5, with D uncertain. Trimming stripped 3 bases from V and 5 bases from J, with 4 bases between. There are 12 residues in the CDR3. The germline V gene encodes CDR1 KGHDR and CDR2 SFDVKD. The CDR3 region has the DNA TGTGCCACCAGTGATAAAGATCAGCCCCAGCATTTT. This gives the protein CATSDKDQPQHF.

This chain joins TRBV5-1 and TRBJ2-3, with D possibly matching TRBD2 (6 bases). The germline CDR1 and CDR2 sequences are SGHRS and YFSETQ. CDR3 length: 12 residues. V gave up 3 bases and J gave up 10 bases, with 12 bases separating them. The CDR3 DNA sequence: TGCGCCAGCAGCTCGGGGACTCCAGCGCAGTATTTT. This gives the protein CASSSGTPAQYF. Supplemented by reference TRBV5-1 and TRBJ2-3, the full variable domain reads KAGVTQTPRYLIKTRGQQVTLSCSPISGHRSVSWYQQTPGQGLQFLFEYFSETQRNKGNFPGRFSGRQFSNSRSEMNVSTLELGDSALYLCASSSGTPAQYFGPGTRLTVL.

This rearrangement joins TRBV6-2 or TRBV6-3 to TRBJ1-5, with a possible D match to TRBD1 (5 bases). Germline CDR1 and CDR2: MNHEY and SVGEGT. There are 15 residues in the CDR3. Between the trimmed V and J ends, which lost 0 bases and 6 bases, there was a span of 12 bases. In DNA, the CDR3 is TGTGCCAGCAGTTACTCGAGTTGGAGGGGTCAGCCCCAGCATTTT. Protein: CASSYSSWRGQPQHF.

In this sample, this clonotype turned up many times. The CDR3 region is CASSDKTEYQPQHF. The CDR3 nucleotides are TGTGCCAGCAGTGACAAGACAGAATATCAGCCCCAGCATTTT. The chain combines TRBV6-4 with TRBJ1-5; D may be TRBD1 (5 bases). The V end lost 2 bases, the J end lost 5 bases, and 10 bases lay between the germline ends. The CDR3 runs 14 residues. Germline assignment: CDR1 MRHNA and CDR2 SNTAGT.

The CDR3, as DNA: TGCGCCAGCAGTGCCCCGGGACAGGGGGCCGTGCAGTACTTC. Encoded protein: CASSAPGQGAVQYF. J is TRBJ2-7 and V is TRBV10-1, with 12 nucleotides matching TRBD1. V dropped 4 bases and J dropped 9; count of bases not matched to a gene: 7. Looked up from germline, CDR1 is WNHNN and CDR2 is SYGVQD (reference sequence). CDR3 length equals 14 residues.

This clonotype showed up many times. V usage is TRBV9 and J usage is TRBJ2-7, with D perhaps TRBD2 (5 bases). The CDR3 contains 12 residues. Trimming removed 4 bases from V and 5 bases from J, with 10 bases in between. Germline V gene data show CDR1 as SGDLS and CDR2 as YYNGEE. CDR3 bases: TGTGCCAGCAGCCTCGAGGGCAACGAGCAGTACTTC. Translation: CASSLEGNEQYF.

Written as DNA, the CDR3 is TGTGCCAGCAGTGAAGATCATGGCCTAAGGGCAAGGATGAACACTGAAGCTTTCTTT. Its protein is CASSEDHGLRARMNTEAFF. The chain is built from TRBV6-1 and TRBJ1-1; D is unresolved. Germline CDR1 reads MNHNS; CDR2 reads SASEGT. The V end was cut by 1 base, the J end by 0 bases, with 21 bases between. This CDR3 comprises 19 residues.